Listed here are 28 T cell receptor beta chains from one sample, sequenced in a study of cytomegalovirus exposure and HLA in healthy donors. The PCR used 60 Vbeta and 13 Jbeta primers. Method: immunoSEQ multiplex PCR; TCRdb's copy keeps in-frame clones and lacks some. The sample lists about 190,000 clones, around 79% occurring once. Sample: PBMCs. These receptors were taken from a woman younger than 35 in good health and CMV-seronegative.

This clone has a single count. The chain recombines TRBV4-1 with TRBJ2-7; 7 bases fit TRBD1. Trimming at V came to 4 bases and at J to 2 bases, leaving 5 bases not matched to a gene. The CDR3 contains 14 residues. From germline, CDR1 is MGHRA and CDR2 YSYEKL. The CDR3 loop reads CASSPSTGTYEQYF. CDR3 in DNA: TGCGCCAGCAGCCCCTCGACAGGGACCTACGAGCAGTACTTC.

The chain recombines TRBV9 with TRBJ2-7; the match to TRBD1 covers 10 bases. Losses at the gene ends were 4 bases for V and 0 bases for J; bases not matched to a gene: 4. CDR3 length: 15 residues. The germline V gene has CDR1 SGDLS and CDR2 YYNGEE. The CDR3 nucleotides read TGTGCCAGCAGCCCCCGGGACAGGGGCTCCTACGAGCAGTACTTC. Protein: CASSPRDRGSYEQYF.

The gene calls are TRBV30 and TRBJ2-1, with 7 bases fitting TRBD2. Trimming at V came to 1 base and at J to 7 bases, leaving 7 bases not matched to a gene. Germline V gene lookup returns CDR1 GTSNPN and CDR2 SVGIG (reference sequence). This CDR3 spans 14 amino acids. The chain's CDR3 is CAWSGGRAFNEQFF. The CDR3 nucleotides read TGTGCCTGGAGTGGAGGGAGGGCCTTTAATGAGCAGTTCTTC.

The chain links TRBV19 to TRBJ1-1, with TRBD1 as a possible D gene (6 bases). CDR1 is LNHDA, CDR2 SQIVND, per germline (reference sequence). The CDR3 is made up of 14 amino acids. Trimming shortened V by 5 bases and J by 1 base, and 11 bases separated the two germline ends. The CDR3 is CASSLDRWNTEAFF. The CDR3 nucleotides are TGTGCCAGTAGTCTGGACAGATGGAACACTGAAGCTTTCTTT. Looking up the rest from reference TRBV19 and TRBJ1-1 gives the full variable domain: DGGITQSPKYLFRKEGQNVTLSCEQNLNHDAMYWYRQDPGQGLRLIYYSQIVNDFQKGDIAEGYSVSREKKESFPLTVTSAQKNPTAFYLCASSLDRWNTEAFFGQGTRLTVV.

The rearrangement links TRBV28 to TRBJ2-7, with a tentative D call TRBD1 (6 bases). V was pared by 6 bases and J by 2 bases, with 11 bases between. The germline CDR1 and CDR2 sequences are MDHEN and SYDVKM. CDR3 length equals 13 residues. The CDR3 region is CASRMDSPYEQYF. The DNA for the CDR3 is TGTGCCAGCAGGATGGACAGTCCCTACGAGCAGTACTTC.

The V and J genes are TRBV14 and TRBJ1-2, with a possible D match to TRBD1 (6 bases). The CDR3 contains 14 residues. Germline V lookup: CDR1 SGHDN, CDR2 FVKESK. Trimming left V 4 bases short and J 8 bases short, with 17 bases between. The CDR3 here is CASSLSTGRRGYTF. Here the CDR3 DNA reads TGTGCCAGCAGCCTGTCAACAGGGAGACGGGGCTACACCTTC.

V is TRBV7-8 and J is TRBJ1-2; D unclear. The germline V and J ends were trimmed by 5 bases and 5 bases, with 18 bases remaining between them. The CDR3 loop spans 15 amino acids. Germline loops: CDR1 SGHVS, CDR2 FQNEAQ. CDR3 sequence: CASSPGSEVGYGYTF. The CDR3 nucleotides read TGTGCCAGCAGCCCTGGGAGTGAGGTGGGGTATGGCTACACCTTC.

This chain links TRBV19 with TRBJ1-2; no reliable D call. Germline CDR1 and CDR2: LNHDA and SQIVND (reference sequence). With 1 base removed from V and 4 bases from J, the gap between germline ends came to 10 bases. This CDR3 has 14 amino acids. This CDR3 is CASSIALRVYGYTF. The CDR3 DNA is TGTGCCAGTAGTATAGCGCTCCGAGTCTATGGCTACACCTTC.

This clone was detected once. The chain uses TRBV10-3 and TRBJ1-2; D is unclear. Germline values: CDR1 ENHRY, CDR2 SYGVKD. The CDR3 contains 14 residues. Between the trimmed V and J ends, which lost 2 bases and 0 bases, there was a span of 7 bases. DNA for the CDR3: TGTGCCATCAGTGAGCGGGGAGCTAACTATGGCTACACCTTC. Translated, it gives CAISERGANYGYTF.

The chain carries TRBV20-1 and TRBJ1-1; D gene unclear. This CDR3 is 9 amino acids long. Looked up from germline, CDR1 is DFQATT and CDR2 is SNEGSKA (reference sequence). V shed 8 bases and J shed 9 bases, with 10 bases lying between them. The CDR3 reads CSPRVQAFF. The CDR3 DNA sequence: TGCAGTCCTCGGGTCCAAGCTTTCTTT.

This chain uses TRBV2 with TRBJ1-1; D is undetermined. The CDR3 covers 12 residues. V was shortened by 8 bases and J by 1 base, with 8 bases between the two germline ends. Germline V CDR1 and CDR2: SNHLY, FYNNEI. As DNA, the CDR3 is TGTGCCAGCGATCGACAGAACACTGAAGCTTTCTTT. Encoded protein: CASDRQNTEAFF.

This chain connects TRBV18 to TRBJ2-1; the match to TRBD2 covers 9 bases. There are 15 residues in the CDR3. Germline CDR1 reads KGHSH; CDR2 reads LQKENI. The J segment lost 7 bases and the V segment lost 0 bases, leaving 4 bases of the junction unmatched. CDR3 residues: CASSPPLAGLNEQFF. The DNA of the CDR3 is TGTGCCAGCTCACCACCGCTAGCGGGGTTAAATGAGCAGTTCTTC.

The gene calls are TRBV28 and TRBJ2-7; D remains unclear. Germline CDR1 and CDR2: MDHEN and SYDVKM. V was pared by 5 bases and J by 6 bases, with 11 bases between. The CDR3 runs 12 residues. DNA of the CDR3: TGTGCCAGCAGTCTTTACGTCGGCGAGCAGTACTTC. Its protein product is CASSLYVGEQYF.

CDR3 sequence reads: CASSLAVGGETQYF. CDR3 DNA: TGTGCCAGCAGCTTGGCTGTGGGGGGGGAGACCCAGTACTTC. The chain combines TRBV5-6 with TRBJ2-5; 7 nucleotides agree with TRBD2. The CDR3 sequence is 14 residues long. In germline, CDR1 is SGHDT, CDR2 YYEEEE. Unmatched junction bases numbered 4, after V lost 0 bases and J lost 5 bases.

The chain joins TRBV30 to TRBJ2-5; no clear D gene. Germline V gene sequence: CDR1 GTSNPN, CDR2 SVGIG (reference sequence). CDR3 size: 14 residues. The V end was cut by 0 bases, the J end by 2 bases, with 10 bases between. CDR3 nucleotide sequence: TGTGCCTGGAGTGTCCGCGGTACACAAGAGACCCAGTACTTC. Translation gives CAWSVRGTQETQYF.

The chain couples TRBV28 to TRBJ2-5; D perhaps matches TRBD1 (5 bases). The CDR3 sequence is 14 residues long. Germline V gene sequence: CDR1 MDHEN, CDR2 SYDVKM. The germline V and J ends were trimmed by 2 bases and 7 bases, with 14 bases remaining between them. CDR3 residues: CASSLVAGLRTQYF. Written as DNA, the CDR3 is TGTGCCAGCAGTTTAGTGGCAGGGCTCCGGACCCAGTACTTC. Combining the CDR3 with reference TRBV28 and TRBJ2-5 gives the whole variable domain DVKVTQSSRYLVKRTGEKVFLECVQDMDHENMFWYRQDPGLGLRLIYFSYDVKMKEKGDIPEGYSVSREKKERFSLILESASTNQTSMYLCASSLVAGLRTQYFGPGTRLLVL.

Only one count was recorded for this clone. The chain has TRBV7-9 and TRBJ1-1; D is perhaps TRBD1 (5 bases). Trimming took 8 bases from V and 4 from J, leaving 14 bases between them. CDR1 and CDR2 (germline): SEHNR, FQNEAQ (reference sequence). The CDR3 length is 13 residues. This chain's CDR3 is CASFLGQGTEAFF. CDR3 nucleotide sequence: TGTGCCAGCTTCTTAGGGCAGGGCACTGAAGCTTTCTTT. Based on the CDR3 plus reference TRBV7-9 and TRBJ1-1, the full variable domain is DTGVSQNPRHKITKRGQNVTFRCDPISEHNRLYWYRQTLGQGPEFLTYFQNEAQLEKSRLLSDRFSAERPKGSFSTLEIQRTEQGDSAMYLCASFLGQGTEAFFGQGTRLTVV.

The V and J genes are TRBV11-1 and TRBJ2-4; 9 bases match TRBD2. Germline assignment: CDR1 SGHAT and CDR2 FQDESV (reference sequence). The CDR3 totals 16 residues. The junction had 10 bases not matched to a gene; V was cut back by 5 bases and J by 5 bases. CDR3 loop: CASSLGRRGGQNIQYF. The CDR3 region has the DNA TGTGCCAGCAGCCTTGGGCGGCGGGGGGGCCAAAACATTCAGTACTTC.

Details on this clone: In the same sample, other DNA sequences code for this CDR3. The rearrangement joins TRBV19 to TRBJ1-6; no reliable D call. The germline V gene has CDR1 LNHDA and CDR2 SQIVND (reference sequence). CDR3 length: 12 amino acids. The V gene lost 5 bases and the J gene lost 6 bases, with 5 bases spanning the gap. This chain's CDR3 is CASSLSNSPLHF. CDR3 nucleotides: TGTGCCAGTAGTCTAAGTAATTCACCCCTCCACTTT.

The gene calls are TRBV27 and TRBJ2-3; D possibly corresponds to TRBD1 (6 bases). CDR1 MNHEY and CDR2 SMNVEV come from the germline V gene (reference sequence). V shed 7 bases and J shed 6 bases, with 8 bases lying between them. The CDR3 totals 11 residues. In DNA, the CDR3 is TGTGCCAGCAACCAGGGGGATACGCAGTATTTT. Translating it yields CASNQGDTQYF.

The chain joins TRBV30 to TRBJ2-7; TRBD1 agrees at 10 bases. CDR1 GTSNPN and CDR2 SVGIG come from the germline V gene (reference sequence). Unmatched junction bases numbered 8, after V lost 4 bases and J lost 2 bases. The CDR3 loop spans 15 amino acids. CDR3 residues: CAWTQAGTGAYEQYF. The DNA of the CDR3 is TGTGCCTGGACCCAAGCCGGGACAGGGGCCTACGAGCAGTACTTC.

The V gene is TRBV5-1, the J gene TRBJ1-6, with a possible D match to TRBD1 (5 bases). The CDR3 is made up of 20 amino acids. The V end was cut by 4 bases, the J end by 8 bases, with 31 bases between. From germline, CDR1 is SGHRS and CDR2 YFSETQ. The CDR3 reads CASSNRQIVNVNEVYSPLHF. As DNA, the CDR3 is TGCGCCAGCAGCAACCGACAGATCGTAAACGTCAATGAGGTTTATTCACCCCTCCACTTT. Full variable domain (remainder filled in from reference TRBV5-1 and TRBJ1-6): KAGVTQTPRYLIKTRGQQVTLSCSPISGHRSVSWYQQTPGQGLQFLFEYFSETQRNKGNFPGRFSGRQFSNSRSEMNVSTLELGDSALYLCASSNRQIVNVNEVYSPLHFGNGTRLTVT.

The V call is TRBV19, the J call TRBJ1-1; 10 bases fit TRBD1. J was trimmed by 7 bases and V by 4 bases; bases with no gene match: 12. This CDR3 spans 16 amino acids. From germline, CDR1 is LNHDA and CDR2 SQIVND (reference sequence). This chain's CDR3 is CASSTDRGRQLGEAFF. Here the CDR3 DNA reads TGTGCCAGTAGTACCGACAGGGGGCGCCAGCTTGGTGAAGCTTTCTTT.

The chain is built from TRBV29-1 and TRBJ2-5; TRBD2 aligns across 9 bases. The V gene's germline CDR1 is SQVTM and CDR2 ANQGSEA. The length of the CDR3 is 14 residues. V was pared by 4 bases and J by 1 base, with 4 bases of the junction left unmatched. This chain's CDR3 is CSVAASGTQETQYF. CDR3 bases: TGCAGCGTTGCCGCTAGCGGGACCCAAGAGACCCAGTACTTC.

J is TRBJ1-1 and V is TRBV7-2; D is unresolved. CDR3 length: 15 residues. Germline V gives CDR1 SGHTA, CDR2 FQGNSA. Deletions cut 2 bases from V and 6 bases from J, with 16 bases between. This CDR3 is CASSLLLVEDAEAFF. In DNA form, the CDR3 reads TGTGCCAGCAGCTTACTTCTTGTGGAGGACGCTGAAGCTTTCTTT.

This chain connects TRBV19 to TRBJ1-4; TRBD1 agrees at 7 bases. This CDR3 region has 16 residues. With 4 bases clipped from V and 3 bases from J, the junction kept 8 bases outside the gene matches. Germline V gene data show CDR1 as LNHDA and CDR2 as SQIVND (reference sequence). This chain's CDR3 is CASSTPYRGANEKLFF. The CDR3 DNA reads TGTGCCAGTAGTACTCCCTACAGGGGTGCTAATGAAAAACTGTTTTTT. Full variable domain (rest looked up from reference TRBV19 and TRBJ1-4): DGGITQSPKYLFRKEGQNVTLSCEQNLNHDAMYWYRQDPGQGLRLIYYSQIVNDFQKGDIAEGYSVSREKKESFPLTVTSAQKNPTAFYLCASSTPYRGANEKLFFGSGTQLSVL.

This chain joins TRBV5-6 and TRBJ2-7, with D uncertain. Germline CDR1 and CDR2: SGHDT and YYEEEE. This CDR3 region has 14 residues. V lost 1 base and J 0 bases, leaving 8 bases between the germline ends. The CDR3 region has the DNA TGTGCCAGCAGCTTGTTCCCGAGCTCCTACGAGCAGTACTTC. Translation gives CASSLFPSSYEQYF.

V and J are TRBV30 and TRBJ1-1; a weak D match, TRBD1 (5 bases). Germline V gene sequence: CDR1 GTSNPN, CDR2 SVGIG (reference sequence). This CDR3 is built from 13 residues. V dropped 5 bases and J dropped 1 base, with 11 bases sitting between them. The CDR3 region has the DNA TGTGCCTGGTCAGGGTATACGAACACTGAAGCTTTCTTT. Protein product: CAWSGYTNTEAFF.